This is a list of T cell receptor beta chains from one sample in a study of cytomegalovirus exposure and HLA in healthy donors. TCRdb keeps only in-frame clones here, not all; method: immunoSEQ multiplex PCR. The table has some 110,000 clones, 94% seen once. Sequenced input: PBMCs. The receptors originated from a woman between 18 and 30 years old in good health and CMV-seronegative. Each CDR3 is given with its conserved first and last residue. D genes are given only for firm matches. The listing skips clone size in some rows; elsewhere it reads once, few, many or a size class.

TRBD1,TRBV29-1,TRBJ2-1,once,TGCAGCGGCGACAGGGGGGGTTGGGATGAGCAGTTCTTC,CSGDRGGWDEQFF
-,TRBV5-1,TRBJ1-4,once,TGCGCCAGCAGCTCAGTAGACGGCGCGGGGGAAACGCTGTTTTTT,CASSSVDGAGETLFF
-,TRBV7-2,TRBJ2-3,-,TGTGCCAGCAGCTTAGCACTTCACAGTACTAGCACAGATACGCAGTATTTT,CASSLALHSTSTDTQYF
-,TRBV5-4,TRBJ2-1,-,TGTGCCAGCAGCTCTGGTTTAGGGGGAGGGCCCTACAATGAGCAGTTCTTC,CASSSGLGGGPYNEQFF
-,TRBV7-3,TRBJ2-1,-,TGTGCCAGCAGCTTAGCGGAATACAATGAGCAGTTCTTC,CASSLAEYNEQFF
TRBD1,TRBV4-1,TRBJ2-7,-,TGCGCCAGCAGCCAAGGGGATACAGGGGGCTACGAGCAGTACTTC,CASSQGDTGGYEQYF
-,TRBV9,TRBJ1-2,-,TGTGCCAGCAGCGCCAAAACAGGTGCAAGGGATGGCTACACCTTC,CASSAKTGARDGYTF
-,TRBV4-1,TRBJ2-3,-,TGCGCCAGCAGCCTCTCCCAGGGGGGCCGGGGAGATACGCAGTATTTT,CASSLSQGGRGDTQYF
TRBD1,TRBV6-7,TRBJ1-4,once,TGTGCCAGCAGTTCCCGACAGGGAAGCGAAAAACTGTTTTTT,CASSSRQGSEKLFF
-,TRBV18,TRBJ2-2,-,TGTGCCAGCTCACCCTCCACTAACACCGGGGAGCTGTTTTTT,CASSPSTNTGELFF
-,TRBV6-5,TRBJ2-3,-,TGTGCCTCCCAGATACAGGGTGGTCCCCATACGCAGTATTTT,CASQIQGGPHTQYF
-,TRBV12-5,TRBJ1-1,once,TGTGCTAGTGGTTTTGATGGGGCGGGGAGAGCTTTCTTT,CASGFDGAGRAFF
-,TRBV5-6,TRBJ1-4,-,TGTGCCAGCAGCCCCTACAGAAAACAAAATGAAAAACTGTTTTTT,CASSPYRKQNEKLFF
-,TRBV5-1,TRBJ1-1,-,TGCGCCAGCAGCTTGCCGGGATCGGCTGAAGCTTTCTTT,CASSLPGSAEAFF
-,TRBV18,TRBJ2-7,-,TGTGCCAGCTCACCAGGAGAGACGGTAGCCTACGAGCAGTACTTC,CASSPGETVAYEQYF
TRBD2,TRBV28,TRBJ2-3,-,TGTGCCAGCACGGGGGGGGTCACAGATACGCAGTATTTT,CASTGGVTDTQYF
-,TRBV7-8,TRBJ2-7,-,TGTGCCAGCAGCTTAGGGTTTGAGGCCTACGAGCAGTACTTC,CASSLGFEAYEQYF
-,TRBV4-1,TRBJ2-3,-,TGCGCCAGCAGCCATCCCCCGGGGTTCGGGGTCACAGATACGCAGTATTTT,CASSHPPGFGVTDTQYF
-,TRBV5-1,TRBJ1-4,-,TGCGCCAGCAGACTAGGAGGAGGGGATGAAAAACTGTTTTTT,CASRLGGGDEKLFF
TRBD2,TRBV7-9,TRBJ2-1,-,TGTGCCAGCAGCCCCGGGGGGCTGAGCGGGGGGGCCCCGGATGAGCAGTTCTTC,CASSPGGLSGGAPDEQFF
-,TRBV5-1,TRBJ2-7,-,TGCGCCAGCAGCTTGGGGCTAGGAGGGGCCTACGAGCAGTACTTC,CASSLGLGGAYEQYF
TRBD2,TRBV5-1,TRBJ2-7,once,TGCGCCAGCAGCGGACTAGCGGACCCTGAGGCCTACGAGCAGTACTTC,CASSGLADPEAYEQYF
-,TRBV5-1,TRBJ2-7,-,TGCGCCAGCAGCTTGGTAAGGGGCACCACGACGGATCGACCCTACGAGCAGTACTTC,CASSLVRGTTTDRPYEQYF
-,TRBV28,TRBJ1-2,few,TGTGCCAGCAGCTCCTCGGATGGCTACACCTTC,CASSSSDGYTF
TRBD2,TRBV30,TRBJ2-5,few,TGTGCCGGATCTAGCGGGGGGGCCCTCGCGCGAGAGACCCAGTACTTC,CAGSSGGALARETQYF
-,TRBV14,TRBJ2-7,-,TGTGCCAGCAGCCAAACGGACACCATCTCCTACGAGCAGTACTTC,CASSQTDTISYEQYF
-,TRBV11-2,TRBJ2-7,-,TGTGCCAGCAGCCCTTTTTCAGGGTTTTACGAGCAGTACTTC,CASSPFSGFYEQYF